There are a few counts of the clone carrying this TCR beta chain. Its antigen is still unknown. A J-beta primer mix and a sample-barcoded 5' primer were used in a second PCR of about 6 to 12 cycles. TCRdb reprocessed the 5' RACE reads with MiXCR, giving one entry per CDR3 protein. Here the sample spans 700,000 to 950,000 distinct CDR3 sequences, roughly 50% being singletons. Germline assignment: CDR1 SQVTM and CDR2 ANQGSEA. V was trimmed by 6 bases and J by 4 bases, leaving 12 bases between them. This CDR3 contains 12 residues. The entry originates in a study of blood T cells in healthy people across ages. Points from the study as a whole: Possibly, changes in expanded clonotypes were confounded because donor CMV status was unknown. The percentage of naive T cells correlated strongly with TCR beta diversity.

The TCR originated in a man aged 25-45 years in good health. This chain connects TRBV29-1 to TRBJ1-2; weak D call: TRBD1 (5 bases). The sequenced sample was blood. CDR3 nucleotide sequence: TGCAGCGTGCTGGACACTCGCTATGGCTACACCTTC. This gives the protein CSVLDTRYGYTF.